One sample yielded the 17 T cell receptor beta chains listed below, sequenced in a study of shared clonotypes between healthy human individuals. The repertoire was sequenced with immunoSEQ multiplex PCR; TCRdb's copy has only in-frame clones and lacks some. The repertoire holds approximately 710,000 clones, about 90% seen once, with 34% in the top ten. Sequencing was carried out using memory CD8+ T cells from PBMCs. The subset: CD45RO+ cells pooled with CCR7-negative TemRA cells. The receptor set was obtained from a man younger than 35 in good health. Some clones in this sample may be carry-over from other donors' samples.

This clone was seen a single time. J is TRBJ2-1 and V is TRBV11-2, with 9 bases identical to TRBD2. Germline V gene lookup returns CDR1 SGHAT and CDR2 FQNNGV. This CDR3 spans 16 amino acids. With V trimmed by 4 bases and J by 8 bases, 12 bases remained unmatched. The DNA of the CDR3 is TGTGCCAGCAGCTCCTCAGGAGCGGGGGGTCTATATGAGCAGTTCTTC. Protein: CASSSSGAGGLYEQFF.

This clone occurred a few times. The chain has TRBV6-4 and TRBJ2-1; D perhaps matches TRBD2 (5 bases). Germline V gene data show CDR1 as MRHNA and CDR2 as SNTAGT. The germline V and J ends were trimmed by 6 bases and 2 bases, with 8 bases remaining between them. The CDR3 consists of 13 residues. The CDR3 reads CASSSGTYNEQFF. CDR3 DNA sequence: TGTGCCAGCAGCTCGGGAACCTACAATGAGCAGTTCTTC.

This clone was seen more than once but under ten times. V and J are TRBV27 and TRBJ2-7; 11 bases match TRBD1. Germline-derived CDR1 and CDR2 are MNHEY and SMNVEV (reference sequence). The CDR3 runs 19 residues. Trimming took 2 bases from V and 3 from J; bases not matched to a gene: 15. In DNA, the CDR3 is TGTGCCAGCAGTTTAGTGTCTGGGTTCGGACAGGGGGCCGGCTACGAGCAGTACTTC. Its protein product is CASSLVSGFGQGAGYEQYF.

The V and J genes are TRBV29-1 and TRBJ1-2; a weak D match, TRBD1 (5 bases). The CDR3 loop spans 15 amino acids. In germline, CDR1 is SQVTM, CDR2 ANQGSEA. V was pared by 5 bases and J by 3 bases, with 19 bases between. The CDR3 coding sequence is TGCAGCGTTTACCCTCAGGGAATGGGGGACTATGGCTACACCTTC. Encoded protein: CSVYPQGMGDYGYTF.

The V gene is TRBV25-1, the J gene TRBJ2-4; TRBD1 matches 10 bases. The CDR3 has 15 amino acids. Germline CDR1 and CDR2: MGHDK and SYGVNS. The V gene end was trimmed by 8 bases and the J gene end by 3 bases; junction bases not matched to a gene: 7. The CDR3 region is CASLGTGVDKNIQYF. The CDR3 coding sequence is TGTGCCAGCTTAGGGACAGGGGTTGACAAAAACATTCAGTACTTC. The variable domain in full, completed from reference TRBV25-1 and TRBJ2-4, reads EADIYQTPRYLVIGTGKKITLECSQTMGHDKMYWYQQDPGMELHLIHYSYGVNSTEKGDLSSESTVSRIRTEHFPLTLESARPSHTSQYLCASLGTGVDKNIQYFGAGTRLSVL.

The chain carries TRBV19 and TRBJ1-5; no firm D call. This CDR3 contains 15 residues. With 3 bases removed from V and 3 bases from J, the gap between germline ends came to 12 bases. Germline values: CDR1 LNHDA, CDR2 SQIVND (reference sequence). CDR3 DNA: TGTGCCAGTAGTATTAGGGAGGGTACCAATCAGCCCCAGCATTTT. It encodes CASSIREGTNQPQHF. Based on the CDR3 plus reference TRBV19 and TRBJ1-5, the full variable domain is DGGITQSPKYLFRKEGQNVTLSCEQNLNHDAMYWYRQDPGQGLRLIYYSQIVNDFQKGDIAEGYSVSREKKESFPLTVTSAQKNPTAFYLCASSIREGTNQPQHFGDGTRLSIL.

This sequence joins TRBV12-1 and TRBJ2-3; the table's TRBD2 call for D was not verified on the DNA. TRBV12-1 is a recognized pseudogene. This CDR3 comprises 20 residues. The CDR3: CASSPKNGLAGVLWRDTQYF. CDR3 in DNA: TGTGCCAGCAGCCCGAAAAACGGACTAGCGGGAGTTTTGTGGCGCGATACGCAGTATTTT.

This rearrangement joins TRBV29-1 to TRBJ2-2, with D unclear. The germline gives CDR1 SQVTM, CDR2 ANQGSEA. Between the trimmed V and J ends, which lost 7 bases and 1 base, there was a span of 7 bases. The CDR3 spans 12 residues. In nucleotides, the CDR3 is TGCAGCGCTATGGGGAACACCGGGGAGCTGTTTTTT. It specifies CSAMGNTGELFF.

The chain carries TRBV2 and TRBJ2-1; D gene unclear. Germline loops: CDR1 SNHLY, CDR2 FYNNEI. CDR3 size: 13 residues. Trimming shortened V by 3 bases and J by 9 bases, and 12 bases separated the two germline ends. The CDR3 DNA reads TGTGCCAGCAGTGATGATGGATACGCTGAGCAGTTCTTC. The encoded protein is CASSDDGYAEQFF.

The V call is TRBV11-3, the J call TRBJ1-1; D possibly corresponds to TRBD1 (5 bases). The CDR3 has 15 residues. The germline V gene encodes CDR1 SGHNT and CDR2 YENEEA. The V and J ends lost 4 bases and 1 base respectively, with 13 bases between them. The CDR3 reads CASSSGGKRNTEAFF. CDR3 nucleotides: TGTGCCAGCAGCTCCGGGGGAAAGAGGAACACTGAAGCTTTCTTT.

V is TRBV28 and J is TRBJ1-1; D gene ambiguous. Germline CDR1 reads MDHEN; CDR2 reads SYDVKM. This CDR3 contains 16 residues. The V gene lost 5 bases and the J gene lost 5 bases, with 21 bases spanning the gap. CDR3 in amino acids: CASSRAFRRGGTEAFF. The CDR3 region has the DNA TGTGCCAGCAGTAGGGCGTTCCGGCGGGGAGGAACTGAAGCTTTCTTT.

J is TRBJ2-7 and V is TRBV6-5, with a possible D match to TRBD1 (5 bases). CDR1 and CDR2 from the germline V gene are MNHEY and SVGAGI. V was shortened by 0 bases and J by 1 base, with 7 bases between the two germline ends. The CDR3 spans 14 residues. CDR3 in amino acids: CASSYSRQSYEQYF. The CDR3 DNA sequence: TGTGCCAGCAGTTACTCGCGACAGTCCTACGAGCAGTACTTC.

This sequence joins TRBV9 and TRBJ2-1; 9 bases fit TRBD2. J lost 10 bases, V lost 0 bases, and 2 bases had no gene match. CDR1 and CDR2 (germline): SGDLS, YYNGEE. The CDR3 is 13 amino acids. CDR3 region: CASSVGAGGEQFF. The CDR3 DNA follows: TGTGCCAGCAGCGTAGGGGCGGGAGGGGAGCAGTTCTTC. Using reference TRBV9 and TRBJ2-1 for the parts outside the CDR3, the full variable domain is DSGVTQTPKHLITATGQRVTLRCSPRSGDLSVYWYQQSLDQGLQFLIQYYNGEERAKGNILERFSAQQFPDLHSELNLSSLELGDSALYFCASSVGAGGEQFFGPGTRLTVL.

The chain carries TRBV27 and TRBJ2-2; maybe TRBD1 (6 bases). The CDR3 runs to 16 residues. Trimming took 6 bases from V and 4 from J, leaving 18 bases between them. Germline CDR1 MNHEY, CDR2 SMNVEV (reference sequence). CDR3 region: CASRNRDTFFTGELFF. The CDR3 region has the DNA TGTGCCAGCAGGAACCGGGACACCTTCTTCACCGGGGAGCTGTTTTTT.

This chain links TRBV19 with TRBJ1-1; the match to TRBD1 covers 7 bases. CDR3 size: 15 residues. V lost 4 bases and J lost 12; bases outside the gene matches: 17. Germline lookup yields CDR1 LNHDA and CDR2 SQIVND (reference sequence). Here the CDR3 reads CASSTRTGRPIATFF. In nucleotides, the CDR3 is TGTGCCAGTAGTACCCGGACAGGTCGGCCTATCGCAACTTTCTTT.

V and J are TRBV28 and TRBJ2-7; 8 bases line up with TRBD1. The CDR3 totals 19 residues. Germline V gives CDR1 MDHEN, CDR2 SYDVKM. The V segment lost 5 bases and the J segment 0 bases; nucleotides outside the gene matches: 18. CDR3 DNA: TGTGCCAGCAGTCCCGACAGGGGATTGGGTAGCGGCAGCTCCTACGAGCAGTACTTC. Its translation is CASSPDRGLGSGSSYEQYF.

This clone was detected a few times. The same CDR3 arises from other DNA sequences in this sample as well. The V call is TRBV7-9, the J call TRBJ2-3; D unresolved. Trimming took off 3 bases at V and 2 bases at J, with 3 bases between the two ends. The CDR3 is made up of 12 amino acids. Looked up from germline, CDR1 is SEHNR and CDR2 is FQNEAQ (reference sequence). The CDR3 loop is CASSFPTDTQYF. The CDR3 nucleotides are TGTGCCAGCAGCTTTCCCACAGATACGCAGTATTTT.